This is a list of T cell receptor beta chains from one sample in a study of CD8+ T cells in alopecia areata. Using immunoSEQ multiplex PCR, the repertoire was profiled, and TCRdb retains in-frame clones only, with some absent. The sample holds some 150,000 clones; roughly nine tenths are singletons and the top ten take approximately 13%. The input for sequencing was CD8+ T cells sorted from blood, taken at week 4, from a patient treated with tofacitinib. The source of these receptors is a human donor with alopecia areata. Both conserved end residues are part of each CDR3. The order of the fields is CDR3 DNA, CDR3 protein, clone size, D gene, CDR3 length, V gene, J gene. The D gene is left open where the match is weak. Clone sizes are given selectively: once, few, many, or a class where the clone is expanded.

TGCGCCAGCAGCTCGATGACGGATGAAGCTTTCTTT	CASSSMTDEAFF	NA	NA	12	TRBV5-1	TRBJ1-1
TGTGCCAGCGCCCCCGATCTAGCAACCTACAATGAGCAGTTCTTC	CASAPDLATYNEQFF	NA	NA	15	TRBV6-6	TRBJ2-1
TGTGCCTTGGTTAGAGGGAACTATGGCTACACCTTC	CALVRGNYGYTF	NA	NA	12	TRBV7-2	TRBJ1-2
TGTGCCAGCAGCTCCAGACTCGACAGTCAGGGCTACGAGCAGTACTTC	CASSSRLDSQGYEQYF	NA	NA	16	TRBV7-9	TRBJ2-7
TGTGCCAGCAGTGGGACTACTAGCGGGATTAACACCGGGGAGCTGTTTTTT	CASSGTTSGINTGELFF	NA	TRBD2	17	TRBV2	TRBJ2-2
TGTGCCAGCAGTCCCCGGGGTAGGGAAGAGACCCAGTACTTC	CASSPRGREETQYF	NA	NA	14	TRBV27	TRBJ2-5
TGTGCCTGGAGTAAACCTCAGGCAGCGGGTGAAAAACTGTTTTTT	CAWSKPQAAGEKLFF	NA	NA	15	TRBV30	TRBJ1-4
TGTGCCAGTAGTGCGCGGACAGGGGGCGATCCAGAGACCCAGTACTTC	CASSARTGGDPETQYF	NA	TRBD1	16	TRBV19	TRBJ2-5
TGTGCCACAGGGGGGTCGGCAGATACGCAGTATTTT	CATGGSADTQYF	NA	NA	12	TRBV15	TRBJ2-3
TGTGCCAGCAGAGCCCCAGCGGGAGGGTACGAGCAGTACTTC	CASRAPAGGYEQYF	NA	TRBD2	14	TRBV25-1	TRBJ2-7
TGTGCCAGCACTCTCCGGGGGACAGATACCTACGAGCAGTACTTC	CASTLRGTDTYEQYF	NA	NA	15	TRBV6-5	TRBJ2-7
TGTGCCAGTAGTACAAACCTTGGACTCAAGTTCGAGCAGTACTTC	CASSTNLGLKFEQYF	NA	NA	15	TRBV19	TRBJ2-7
TGTGCCAGCAGTAACGGACAGGTCGACTCGCCCTACGAGCAGTACTTC	CASSNGQVDSPYEQYF	NA	TRBD1	16	TRBV27	TRBJ2-7
TGTGCCAGCAGCTTAATGCAGGGAAATTTAGCGGGCACCGGGGAGCTGTTTTTT	CASSLMQGNLAGTGELFF	NA	TRBD2	18	TRBV7-3	TRBJ2-2
TGTGCCAGTAATATTGGGGCCAACGTCCTGACTTTC	CASNIGANVLTF	once	NA	12	TRBV19	TRBJ2-6
TGCAGCGTTGAAATCCCAGGGAGCTCCTACGAGCAGTACTTC	CSVEIPGSSYEQYF	NA	NA	14	TRBV29-1	TRBJ2-7
TGTGCCAGCAGTTCCTACAGCACAGATACGCAGTATTTT	CASSSYSTDTQYF	NA	NA	13	TRBV6-6	TRBJ2-3
TGCGCCAGCAGCCAAGGTCCAGGGGACTACGAGCAGTACTTC	CASSQGPGDYEQYF	NA	NA	14	TRBV4-1	TRBJ2-7
TGCAGCGTTGAAGATCCGGGAGAGCGAGGAAACACCATATATTTT	CSVEDPGERGNTIYF	NA	NA	15	TRBV29-1	TRBJ1-3
TGCGCCAGCAGCCAAGCTCTCTGGGGACAGGGGGCGGTAGGGGCCAACGTCCTGACTTTC	CASSQALWGQGAVGANVLTF	NA	TRBD1	20	TRBV4-1	TRBJ2-6
TGTGCCAGCAGCCTAGCCACAGGGGCGAACACTGAAGCTTTCTTT	CASSLATGANTEAFF	NA	TRBD1	15	TRBV6-5	TRBJ1-1
TGTGCCAGCAGTTACTCACCGAGGAGGACAGATACGCAGTATTTT	CASSYSPRRTDTQYF	NA	NA	15	TRBV6-5	TRBJ2-3
TGTGCCAGCGAGGACATTCTGGAATACGAGCAGTACTTC	CASEDILEYEQYF	once	NA	13	TRBV7-9	TRBJ2-7
TGTGCCTGGAGTCCCAGCGGGAGTTGGGATCAGTACTTC	CAWSPSGSWDQYF	NA	TRBD2	13	TRBV30	TRBJ2-4
TGTGCCATCATGAAGACGGATTCCTACGAGCAGTACTTC	CAIMKTDSYEQYF	few	NA	13	TRBV10-3	TRBJ2-7
TGTGCCAGCAGCCCTCCGGCGGGGCCCAGAAATAATGAGCAGTTCTTC	CASSPPAGPRNNEQFF	NA	NA	16	TRBV7-9	TRBJ2-1
TGTGCCAGCAGTTTGCAGGGACTAGCGGGAGTGGATGAGCAGTTCTTC	CASSLQGLAGVDEQFF	NA	TRBD2	16	TRBV6-5	TRBJ2-1
TGCAGCGTTGTCGGGAGGAATCCGAGGGTTAGCTCCTACAATGAGCAGTTCTTC	CSVVGRNPRVSSYNEQFF	NA	TRBD2	18	TRBV29-1	TRBJ2-1
TGCAGCGTCGAAACGATTGGGACAGGGGGAACCTACGAGCAGTACTTC	CSVETIGTGGTYEQYF	NA	TRBD1	16	TRBV29-1	TRBJ2-7
TGTGCTAGCAGCAGGACAGGGGGCACTGAAGCTTTCTTT	CASSRTGGTEAFF	NA	TRBD1	13	TRBV7-7	TRBJ1-1
TGCGCCAGCAGCCAAGGGCTGGATTACGAGCAGTACTTC	CASSQGLDYEQYF	NA	NA	13	TRBV4-1	TRBJ2-7
TGTGCCAGCTCACCAAGATTCTGGTCCCCAGATACGCAGTATTTT	CASSPRFWSPDTQYF	NA	NA	15	TRBV18	TRBJ2-3
TGTGCCAGCAGCTACACGGACGCGGGGAACACTGAAGCTTTCTTT	CASSYTDAGNTEAFF	NA	NA	15	TRBV5-4	TRBJ1-1
TGTGCCAGCAGTTTAGACCGGGAGGCAGATCCGTACAATGAGCAGTTCTTC	CASSLDREADPYNEQFF	NA	TRBD2	17	TRBV27	TRBJ2-1
TGTGCCAGCACCTCCGGGGTACCATCCTACAATGAGCAGTTCTTC	CASTSGVPSYNEQFF	NA	NA	15	TRBV6-5	TRBJ2-1
TGCAGCGTCGTAGTGAACACTGAAGCTTTCTTT	CSVVVNTEAFF	NA	NA	11	TRBV29-1	TRBJ1-1
TGTGCCAGCAGTGACCAGGGCGGCACTGAAGCTTTCTTT	CASSDQGGTEAFF	NA	NA	13	TRBV6-4	TRBJ1-1
TGTGCCAGCAGCTCTCTAGGACGCGACATCCAAGAGACCCAGTACTTC	CASSSLGRDIQETQYF	NA	NA	16	TRBV7-9	TRBJ2-5
TGTGCCAGCAGTTTATCGGGCCCCACAGATACGCAGTATTTT	CASSLSGPTDTQYF	NA	NA	14	TRBV27	TRBJ2-3
TGTGCCAGCAGTGAATCTGGGAGGGGTCAAGAGACCCAGTACTTC	CASSESGRGQETQYF	NA	TRBD2	15	TRBV2	TRBJ2-5
TGCAGCGTTGATCACGGCTCCTACGAGCAGTACTTC	CSVDHGSYEQYF	NA	NA	12	TRBV29-1	TRBJ2-7
TGTGCCACCCTCCCAGGGCTGGGGAATGAGCAGTTCTTC	CATLPGLGNEQFF	once	NA	13	TRBV2	TRBJ2-1
TGTGCCAGCAGTGAATATTGGAATGGCTACACCTTC	CASSEYWNGYTF	NA	NA	12	TRBV25-1	TRBJ1-2
TGTGCCAGCAGTGAAGCGCCGTCTGGCTACGAGCAGTACTTC	CASSEAPSGYEQYF	NA	NA	14	TRBV6-1	TRBJ2-7
TGCGCCAGCAGCTTAGGTTCCTCTAATAATGAGCAGTTCTTC	CASSLGSSNNEQFF	NA	NA	14	TRBV5-1	TRBJ2-1
TGTGCCAGCAGCTTGGAAGGGTTTAATCAGCCCCAGCATTTT	CASSLEGFNQPQHF	once	NA	14	TRBV5-6	TRBJ1-5
TGTGCCAGCAGCCGCGCCCGGACCGTTGGGGGCTCTGGGGCCAACGTCCTGACTTTC	CASSRARTVGGSGANVLTF	once	NA	19	TRBV11-2	TRBJ2-6
TGTGCCAGCAGTTACGATATTTCAAACCGCTACACCTTC	CASSYDISNRYTF	NA	NA	13	TRBV6-5	TRBJ1-2
TGCAGCGCCGGACAGGATGGAAACTATGGCTACACCTTC	CSAGQDGNYGYTF	NA	TRBD1	13	TRBV29-1	TRBJ1-2
TGTGCCAGCAGCTTAGGAAGTAGCGGTTACTACGAGCAGTACTTC	CASSLGSSGYYEQYF	NA	NA	15	TRBV5-6	TRBJ2-7
TGCAGCGTTGAAACCCCGGGGGGGCTCTACGAGCAGTACTTC	CSVETPGGLYEQYF	once	TRBD2	14	TRBV29-1	TRBJ2-7
TGTGCCTGGAGTGGGGACTGGCGCTCCTACGAGCAGTACTTC	CAWSGDWRSYEQYF	NA	NA	14	TRBV30	TRBJ2-7
TGTGCCAGCAGCCCCTCAGTAGCCACCGGGGAGCTGTTTTTT	CASSPSVATGELFF	NA	NA	14	TRBV5-4	TRBJ2-2
TGTGCCAGCAGTCAAGGGGGGGGGACTAGCTCGGAGCAGTACTTC	CASSQGGGTSSEQYF	few	TRBD2	15	TRBV6-1	TRBJ2-7
TGTGCCAGCAGCCCCGGGACAGGGTTACCCACAGATACGCAGTATTTT	CASSPGTGLPTDTQYF	NA	TRBD1	16	TRBV7-9	TRBJ2-3
TGTGCCAGTGGACAGGGAGGGAACAATCAGCCCCAGCATTTT	CASGQGGNNQPQHF	NA	TRBD1	14	TRBV6-1	TRBJ1-5